Listed here are 18 T cell receptor beta chains from one sample, sequenced in a study of a mutant IDH1 vaccine in newly diagnosed glioma. Time point noted: week 47, end of study. Doses comprised 300 ug of mutant IDH1 20-mer peptide each, plus topical imiquimod. Antigens for these TCRs are unknown. The repertoire was sequenced with immunoSEQ multiplex PCR; TCRdb's copy has only in-frame clones and lacks some. The sample consists of tens of thousands of clones, 70% to 85% of them appearing once. The sequenced sample was PBMCs, obtained from a glioma patient whose treatment included an IDH1 peptide vaccine. All receptors derive from a woman aged 25 to 39 with glioma. Some clones in this sample may be carry-over from other donors' samples.

The chain links TRBV6-5 to TRBJ1-1, with D perhaps TRBD1 (5 bases). The V and J ends lost 1 base and 7 bases respectively, with 7 bases between them. Per germline, CDR1 MNHEY and CDR2 SVGAGI. There are 12 residues in the CDR3. CDR3: CASSYWDGEAFF. The CDR3 DNA is TGTGCCAGCAGTTACTGGGACGGTGAAGCTTTCTTT.

The rearrangement joins TRBV7-2 to TRBJ2-4; 10 bases line up with TRBD2. The germline V gene encodes CDR1 SGHTA and CDR2 FQGNSA. The CDR3 contains 14 residues. After removal of 4 bases from V and 9 bases from J, the junction contained 6 bases not matched to a gene. CDR3 DNA sequence: TGTGCCAGCAGCTCCTCTAGCGGGAGTATCATTCAGTACTTC. Amino acid sequence: CASSSSSGSIIQYF.

The chain is built from TRBV28 and TRBJ1-5, with D unresolved. This CDR3 has 14 amino acids. Trimming took off 4 bases at V and 2 bases at J, with 9 bases between the two ends. The germline gives CDR1 MDHEN, CDR2 SYDVKM. Here the CDR3 DNA reads TGTGCCAGCAGTTCCCCAGTGGGCAATCAGCCCCAGCATTTT. It encodes CASSSPVGNQPQHF.

This chain joins TRBV14 and TRBJ2-7, with TRBD1 as a possible D gene (5 bases). The CDR3 contains 14 residues. Germline V CDR1 and CDR2: SGHDN, FVKESK. Trimming cost V 1 base and J 4 bases, with 11 bases left between them. CDR3 nucleotides: TGTGCCAGCAGCCAAGTAGGGGCCGTTTACGAGCAGTACTTC. The encoded protein is CASSQVGAVYEQYF.

The chain couples TRBV7-9 to TRBJ1-1; 8 bases map to TRBD1. This CDR3 is built from 17 residues. The junction had 15 bases not matched to a gene; V was cut back by 5 bases and J by 4 bases. Germline loops: CDR1 SEHNR, CDR2 FQNEAQ (reference sequence). The CDR3 nucleotides are TGTGCCAGCAGCCGAACAGGGGGGGAAGGTTTGGGCACTGAAGCTTTCTTT. It is translated as CASSRTGGEGLGTEAFF.

This chain joins TRBV14 and TRBJ2-2; D might be TRBD1 (5 bases). Trimming stripped 1 base from V and 7 bases from J, with 19 bases between. The CDR3 spans 17 residues. Germline CDR1 reads SGHDN; CDR2 reads FVKESK. The CDR3: CASSQAPLRQYHGELFF. The CDR3 DNA reads TGTGCCAGCAGCCAAGCTCCCTTACGACAGTATCACGGGGAGCTGTTTTTT.

J is TRBJ1-1 and V is TRBV2; D remains ambiguous. Trimming removed 4 bases at V and 1 base at J, with 10 bases between. CDR3 length equals 14 residues. CDR1 and CDR2 (germline): SNHLY, FYNNEI. The DNA for the CDR3 is TGTGCCAGCAGTGCCCAAGGGTCGAACACTGAAGCTTTCTTT. Translating it yields CASSAQGSNTEAFF.

This clone was seen a handful of times. V and J are TRBV7-8 and TRBJ2-1; the D call may be TRBD1 or TRBD2 (6 bases each). Between the trimmed V and J ends, which lost 4 bases and 8 bases, there was a span of 21 bases. The germline gives CDR1 SGHVS, CDR2 FQNEAQ. This CDR3 is 16 amino acids long. CDR3 in amino acids: CASSSLTGAPRDEQFF. In DNA form, the CDR3 reads TGTGCCAGCAGCTCCTTGACGGGGGCCCCCCGTGATGAGCAGTTCTTC.

The CDR3 DNA sequence: TGTGCCAGCAGACCTCCAGGGTCCCCTTTCAATCAGCCCCAGCATTTT. This sequence encodes CASRPPGSPFNQPQHF. This chain joins TRBV6-6 and TRBJ1-5; D perhaps matches TRBD1 (5 bases). Germline V lookup: CDR1 MNHNY, CDR2 SVGAGI (reference sequence). This CDR3 is 16 amino acids long. Trimming removed 6 bases from V and 3 bases from J, with 18 bases in between.

The chain has TRBV11-3 and TRBJ1-2, with 8 bases aligning to TRBD1. The ends lost 5 bases at V and 8 bases at J; junction bases unmatched: 7. The CDR3 extends over 13 amino acids. The germline V gene encodes CDR1 SGHNT and CDR2 YENEEA. The CDR3 nucleotides read TGTGCCAGCAGCAAGGGCAGGGGGCAGGGCTACACCTTC. It specifies CASSKGRGQGYTF. The full variable domain, completed using reference TRBV11-3 and TRBJ1-2, is EAGVVQSPRYKIIEKKQPVAFWCNPISGHNTLYWYLQNLGQGPELLIRYENEEAVDDSQLPKDRFSAERLKGVDSTLKIQPAELGDSAVYLCASSKGRGQGYTFGSGTRLTVV.

The chain links TRBV10-3 to TRBJ1-2, with unresolved D. Germline assignment: CDR1 ENHRY and CDR2 SYGVKD. The CDR3 has 15 residues. Trimming pared 6 bases from V and 1 base from J, leaving 15 bases between. The CDR3 here is CAIRSTERVNYGYTF. CDR3 DNA: TGTGCCATCAGGTCCACAGAAAGAGTTAACTATGGCTACACCTTC.

The chain's CDR3 is CASSFSPENYGYTF. The CDR3 coding sequence is TGTGCCAGCAGCTTCTCCCCCGAGAACTATGGCTACACCTTC. The genes are TRBV27 and TRBJ1-2, with D hard to call. The CDR3 has 14 residues. The ends were cut back, 6 bases at V and 2 bases at J, with 13 bases in the middle. Germline-derived CDR1 and CDR2 are MNHEY and SMNVEV (reference sequence).

This sequence joins TRBV19 and TRBJ2-1; TRBD1 or TRBD2 may be the D gene (6 bases each). Germline V gene sequence: CDR1 LNHDA, CDR2 SQIVND (reference sequence). Trimming cost V 8 bases and J 0 bases, with 14 bases left between them. The CDR3 covers 15 residues. The CDR3 loop is CASSLRGHSYNEQFF. The CDR3, as DNA: TGTGCCAGTTCCCTCCGGGGGCACTCCTACAATGAGCAGTTCTTC.

The CDR3, as DNA: TGCGCCAGCAGCCCCCTCGAGCAGATCGATGAGCAGTTCTTC. Protein product: CASSPLEQIDEQFF. This chain links TRBV4-1 with TRBJ2-1; no clear D gene. V shed 4 bases and J shed 8 bases, with 15 bases lying between them. This CDR3 contains 14 residues. Germline lookup yields CDR1 MGHRA and CDR2 YSYEKL.

V is TRBV30 and J is TRBJ1-2; 9 nucleotides align to TRBD1. This CDR3 region has 14 residues. Per the germline V gene, CDR1 is GTSNPN and CDR2 is SVGIG (reference sequence). V shed 1 base, J shed 3 bases, and the junction held 3 bases outside the gene matches. The DNA for the CDR3 is TGTGCCTGGAGTGCCGGACAGGGGTACTATGGCTACACCTTC. This translates into CAWSAGQGYYGYTF.

The rearrangement uses TRBV28 and TRBJ2-2; 7 bases agree with TRBD1. CDR1 is MDHEN and CDR2 is SYDVKM in the germline V gene. The junction had 7 bases not matched to a gene; V was cut back by 6 bases and J by 3 bases. The CDR3 has 15 amino acids. The CDR3 nucleotides are TGTGCCAGCAGGCTGACAGGGTTGGACACCGGGGAGCTGTTTTTT. Translated, it gives CASRLTGLDTGELFF.

The chain has TRBV6-1 and TRBJ1-3; D gene uncertain. Between the trimmed V and J ends, which lost 8 bases and 0 bases, there was a span of 8 bases. The germline V gene has CDR1 MNHNS and CDR2 SASEGT. This CDR3 is built from 13 residues. CDR3 residues: CASDSLSGNTIYF. The CDR3 nucleotides are TGTGCCAGCGACTCTCTCTCTGGAAACACCATATATTTT.

The chain links TRBV6-5 to TRBJ2-5; 8 bases line up with TRBD1. J was trimmed by 4 bases and V by 6 bases; bases with no gene match: 1. Germline V lookup: CDR1 MNHEY, CDR2 SVGAGI. The CDR3 is made up of 12 amino acids. The CDR3 is CASSGQGETQYF. DNA of the CDR3: TGTGCCAGCAGCGGACAGGGAGAGACCCAGTACTTC.